These T cell receptor beta chains were read from a single sample in a study of blood T cell repertoires in COVID-19. Generated by immunoSEQ multiplex PCR, the TCRdb table keeps only in-frame clones and is missing some. The table records around 170,000 clones, about 85% of them present only once. The sequenced sample was peripheral blood. The receptor source for this set is a man between 60 and 70 years old with acute or convalescent COVID-19. Each CDR3 is given with its conserved first and last residue. D genes are given only for firm matches. Clone size is not always given. Where it is, it says once, few, many or a class for expanded clones.

clone size: .
D gene: .
CDR3 length: 12
V gene: TRBV19
J gene: TRBJ1-2
CDR3 protein: CASTDRRDGYTF
CDR3 DNA: TGTGCCAGTACGGACCGGAGGGATGGCTACACCTTC

clone size: .
D gene: .
CDR3 length: 15
V gene: TRBV3-1/TRBV3-2
J gene: TRBJ1-4
CDR3 protein: CASSQDITANEKLFF
CDR3 DNA: TGTGCCAGCAGCCAAGATATAACAGCTAATGAAAAACTGTTTTTT

clone size: .
D gene: .
CDR3 length: 12
V gene: TRBV10-3
J gene: TRBJ1-5
CDR3 protein: CAISEPDQPQHF
CDR3 DNA: TGTGCCATCAGTGAGCCTGATCAGCCCCAGCATTTT

clone size: .
D gene: .
CDR3 length: 14
V gene: TRBV7-8
J gene: TRBJ1-4
CDR3 protein: CASSIQGSNEKLFF
CDR3 DNA: TGTGCCAGCAGCATACAGGGTTCTAATGAAAAACTGTTTTTT

clone size: .
D gene: .
CDR3 length: 14
V gene: TRBV6-2/TRBV6-3
J gene: TRBJ1-5
CDR3 protein: CASSTTGIRQPQHF
CDR3 DNA: TGTGCCAGCAGTACCACAGGGATCCGTCAGCCCCAGCATTTT

clone size: .
D gene: TRBD1
CDR3 length: 15
V gene: TRBV24-1
J gene: TRBJ2-2
CDR3 protein: CATSDPGTAPGELFF
CDR3 DNA: TGTGCCACCAGTGATCCCGGGACAGCTCCCGGGGAGCTGTTTTTT

clone size: once
D gene: .
CDR3 length: 13
V gene: TRBV11-2
J gene: TRBJ2-3
CDR3 protein: CASSLEGVDTQYF
CDR3 DNA: TGTGCCAGCAGCTTAGAAGGGGTAGATACGCAGTATTTT

clone size: .
D gene: .
CDR3 length: 14
V gene: TRBV5-6
J gene: TRBJ2-3
CDR3 protein: CASSFGGTRDTQYF
CDR3 DNA: TGTGCCAGCAGTTTTGGGGGCACGAGAGATACGCAGTATTTT

clone size: .
D gene: .
CDR3 length: 16
V gene: TRBV4-2
J gene: TRBJ1-1
CDR3 protein: CASSRSGGGRNTEAFF
CDR3 DNA: TGTGCCAGCAGCCGAAGCGGGGGCGGACGAAACACTGAAGCTTTCTTT

clone size: .
D gene: TRBD2
CDR3 length: 16
V gene: TRBV11-3
J gene: TRBJ2-2
CDR3 protein: CASSSQAGVAAGELFF
CDR3 DNA: TGTGCCAGCAGCTCCCAAGCGGGGGTCGCCGCCGGGGAGCTGTTTTTT

clone size: .
D gene: TRBD2
CDR3 length: 14
V gene: TRBV4-1
J gene: TRBJ2-5
CDR3 protein: CASSQVAGGETQYF
CDR3 DNA: TGCGCCAGCAGCCAAGTAGCGGGGGGGGAGACCCAGTACTTC

clone size: .
D gene: .
CDR3 length: 14
V gene: TRBV11-3
J gene: TRBJ2-1
CDR3 protein: CASSLGEFGNEQFF
CDR3 DNA: TGTGCCAGCAGCTTAGGGGAGTTTGGAAATGAGCAGTTCTTC

clone size: .
D gene: .
CDR3 length: 13
V gene: TRBV27
J gene: TRBJ1-1
CDR3 protein: CASNFQGGTEAFF
CDR3 DNA: TGTGCCAGCAATTTTCAGGGAGGCACTGAAGCTTTCTTT

clone size: .
D gene: .
CDR3 length: 15
V gene: TRBV7-9
J gene: TRBJ2-6
CDR3 protein: CASSSSRSGANVLTF
CDR3 DNA: TGTGCCAGCAGCTCCTCACGGTCTGGGGCCAACGTCCTGACTTTC

clone size: .
D gene: .
CDR3 length: 14
V gene: TRBV5-1
J gene: TRBJ1-1
CDR3 protein: CASSLGTLNTEAFF
CDR3 DNA: TGCGCCAGCAGCTTGGGGACACTGAACACTGAAGCTTTCTTT

clone size: .
D gene: .
CDR3 length: 18
V gene: TRBV7-2
J gene: TRBJ1-6
CDR3 protein: CASSLRSLTAVYNSPLHF
CDR3 DNA: TGTGCCAGCAGCTTAAGGAGTCTTACGGCCGTCTATAATTCACCCCTCCACTTT

clone size: .
D gene: TRBD2
CDR3 length: 13
V gene: TRBV12-3/TRBV12-4
J gene: TRBJ2-7
CDR3 protein: CASSFPSGYEQYF
CDR3 DNA: TGTGCCAGCAGTTTTCCTAGCGGCTACGAGCAGTACTTC

clone size: few
D gene: .
CDR3 length: 14
V gene: TRBV14
J gene: TRBJ2-1
CDR3 protein: CASSRTSSYNEQFF
CDR3 DNA: TGTGCCAGCAGCCGGACATCCTCCTACAATGAGCAGTTCTTC

clone size: .
D gene: .
CDR3 length: 12
V gene: TRBV6-5
J gene: TRBJ1-5
CDR3 protein: CASSHPAGAQHF
CDR3 DNA: TGTGCCAGCAGTCATCCAGCGGGGGCCCAGCATTTT

clone size: .
D gene: .
CDR3 length: 15
V gene: TRBV5-1
J gene: TRBJ1-1
CDR3 protein: CASSLDASTNTEAFF
CDR3 DNA: TGCGCCAGCAGCTTGGACGCGTCGACTAACACTGAAGCTTTCTTT

clone size: .
D gene: .
CDR3 length: 16
V gene: TRBV6-5
J gene: TRBJ2-7
CDR3 protein: CASSYTNRAGKYEQYF
CDR3 DNA: TGTGCCAGCAGTTACACTAACAGGGCAGGGAAATACGAGCAGTACTTC

clone size: once
D gene: .
CDR3 length: 15
V gene: TRBV5-1
J gene: TRBJ2-1
CDR3 protein: CASSFPHDNYNEQFF
CDR3 DNA: TGCGCCAGCAGCTTCCCGCACGACAACTACAATGAGCAGTTCTTC

clone size: .
D gene: TRBD1
CDR3 length: 15
V gene: TRBV6-5
J gene: TRBJ2-3
CDR3 protein: CASTRQGGGTDTQYF
CDR3 DNA: TGTGCCAGCACTAGACAGGGCGGTGGCACAGATACGCAGTATTTT

clone size: .
D gene: TRBD1
CDR3 length: 13
V gene: TRBV27
J gene: TRBJ1-4
CDR3 protein: CASGRQGREKLFF
CDR3 DNA: TGTGCCAGCGGTCGACAGGGACGGGAAAAACTGTTTTTT

clone size: few
D gene: TRBD1
CDR3 length: 13
V gene: TRBV19
J gene: TRBJ1-4
CDR3 protein: CASSDRGREKLFF
CDR3 DNA: TGTGCCAGTTCGGACAGGGGGCGAGAAAAACTGTTTTTT

clone size: .
D gene: .
CDR3 length: 16
V gene: TRBV11-2
J gene: TRBJ2-6
CDR3 protein: CASSLGGISGANVLTF
CDR3 DNA: TGTGCCAGCAGCTTAGGAGGCATTTCTGGGGCCAACGTCCTGACTTTC

clone size: .
D gene: TRBD2
CDR3 length: 17
V gene: TRBV15
J gene: TRBJ2-7
CDR3 protein: CATSRGSGGRGSYEQYF
CDR3 DNA: TGTGCCACCAGCAGAGGATCTGGCGGGAGGGGCTCCTACGAGCAGTACTTC

clone size: .
D gene: TRBD1
CDR3 length: 15
V gene: TRBV6-5
J gene: TRBJ1-2
CDR3 protein: CASSSQGQALYGYTF
CDR3 DNA: TGTGCCAGCAGTTCACAGGGACAGGCGCTCTATGGCTACACCTTC

clone size: .
D gene: .
CDR3 length: 12
V gene: TRBV2
J gene: TRBJ1-4
CDR3 protein: CASSYTDEKLFF
CDR3 DNA: TGTGCCAGCAGTTATACAGATGAAAAACTGTTTTTT

clone size: .
D gene: TRBD1
CDR3 length: 15
V gene: TRBV5-1
J gene: TRBJ1-2
CDR3 protein: CASSFFRTGLDGYTF
CDR3 DNA: TGCGCCAGCAGCTTTTTCAGGACAGGGTTGGATGGCTACACCTTC

clone size: .
D gene: TRBD1
CDR3 length: 13
V gene: TRBV19
J gene: TRBJ2-7
CDR3 protein: CASSVGQLYEQYF
CDR3 DNA: TGTGCCAGTAGTGTGGGACAGCTCTACGAGCAGTACTTC